This TCR beta chain was captured in a study of shared clonotypes between healthy human individuals. The method was immunoSEQ multiplex PCR; TCRdb's version includes in-frame clones alone and lacks a portion of them. The table has 1.4 million or so clones, less than 99% seen once; the top ten hold approximately 0.4%. The length of the CDR3 is 16 residues. CDR1 and CDR2 (germline): LNHDA, SQIVND (reference sequence). V shed 6 bases and J shed 5 bases, with 20 bases lying between them. Those who donated were healthy HIV-negative adults, with no recent acute infections or vaccinations reported. This chain links TRBV19 with TRBJ2-1; a possible D gene is TRBD2 (5 bases). The material sequenced was naive CD4+ T cells sorted from blood. Described subset: CD45RA+ positively selected. The source of this sequence is a man aged 30 to 45 in good health. This CDR3 is CASRNPGERPNNEQFF. The CDR3 nucleotides read TGTGCCAGTAGGAATCCCGGCGAGCGGCCAAACAATGAGCAGTTCTTC.